The 21 T cell receptor beta chains in this list originate from one sample, sequenced in a study of CD8 T cells in ankylosing spondylitis. Findings of the study overall: Seven or eight highly homologous variants formed a TCR beta motif that appeared characteristic of ankylosing spondylitis blood.

TCRdb itself ran the 5' RACE reads through MiXCR, one entry per CDR3 protein. The table includes a few hundred thousand distinct CDR3 sequences, about 7.3% detected once. No cognate antigen is known for these TCRs. Sequenced sample: blood, either unsorted or a sorted T cell fraction (not recorded which). The source is a male donor with ankylosing spondylitis.

This clonotype was observed a handful of times. V usage is TRBV23-1 and J usage is TRBJ2-7, with 7 bases that match TRBD2. TRBV23-1 is treated as an ORF (open reading frame) with a function not yet certain. The CDR3 spans 14 residues. J gave up 0 bases and V 9 bases, and 8 bases lay outside the gene matches. CDR3 sequence: CASLGGGPSYEQYF. CDR3 DNA: TGCGCCAGTCTGGGCGGGGGTCCCTCCTACGAGCAGTACTTC.

This clonotype was seen at least ten times. The chain recombines TRBV7-2 with TRBJ1-2; possibly TRBD1 for D (6 bases). CDR3 length equals 13 residues. Between the trimmed V and J ends, which lost 3 bases and 4 bases, there was a span of 9 bases. The V gene's germline CDR1 is SGHTA and CDR2 FQGNSA. The CDR3 region is CASSLGGPYGYTF. As DNA, the CDR3 is TGTGCCAGCAGCTTGGGGGGCCCCTATGGCTACACCTTC.

This clonotype was seen repeatedly, ten times or more. The V and J genes are TRBV15 and TRBJ2-1, with D hard to call. The germline gives CDR1 LNHNV, CDR2 YYDKDF (reference sequence). Trimming removed 0 bases from V and 4 bases from J, with 10 bases in between. The CDR3 loop spans 15 amino acids. CDR3 amino acids: CATSREDGPYNEQFF. CDR3 DNA: TGTGCCACCAGCAGAGAGGACGGTCCGTACAATGAGCAGTTCTTC.

This clonotype was seen ten or more times. This chain connects TRBV7-2 to TRBJ2-7; D is tentatively TRBD1 or TRBD2 (5 bases each). Trimming removed 1 base from V and 0 bases from J, with 10 bases in between. CDR1 SGHTA and CDR2 FQGNSA come from the germline V gene. The CDR3 is 15 amino acids. The CDR3 nucleotides read TGTGCCAGCAGCTTAGAGGGACGGATCTCCTACGAGCAGTACTTC. It codes for CASSLEGRISYEQYF.

This clonotype was counted at least ten times. The genes are TRBV7-2 and TRBJ2-1, with 10 bases lining up with TRBD2. V was clipped by 0 bases and J by 2 bases; unmatched bases: 4. This CDR3 is built from 17 residues. Germline V gives CDR1 SGHTA, CDR2 FQGNSA. CDR3 residues: CASSLAPGLATYNEQFF. Written as DNA, the CDR3 is TGTGCCAGCAGCTTAGCGCCGGGACTAGCGACCTACAATGAGCAGTTCTTC.

The sample holds many counts of this clonotype. This chain joins TRBV6-1 and TRBJ1-6; tentative D call: TRBD1 (5 bases). CDR1 and CDR2 from the germline V gene are MNHNS and SASEGT. CDR3 length: 14 amino acids. The V end lost 7 bases, the J end lost 2 bases, and 9 bases lay between the germline ends. CDR3 protein: CASTDSTYNSPLHF. For the CDR3, the DNA is TGTGCCAGCACCGACAGTACCTATAATTCACCCCTCCACTTT.

The chain uses TRBV9 and TRBJ2-7; D tentatively fits TRBD1 or TRBD2 (5 bases each). Deletions cut 4 bases from V and 3 bases from J, with 14 bases between. The CDR3 length is 14 residues. In germline, CDR1 is SGDLS, CDR2 YYNGEE. The CDR3 sequence: CASSPWDVVYEQYF. The CDR3 bases are TGTGCCAGCAGCCCTTGGGACGTAGTCTACGAGCAGTACTTC. The full variable domain, completed using reference TRBV9 and TRBJ2-7, is DSGVTQTPKHLITATGQRVTLRCSPRSGDLSVYWYQQSLDQGLQFLIQYYNGEERAKGNILERFSAQQFPDLHSELNLSSLELGDSALYFCASSPWDVVYEQYFGPGTRLTVT.

This clonotype was found a few times. The chain has TRBV4-3 and TRBJ2-3, with TRBD1 matching 9 bases. V lost 1 base to trimming and J lost 4 bases; unmatched junction nucleotides: 3. Germline assignment: CDR1 LGHNA and CDR2 YSLEER. The CDR3 spans 15 residues. The CDR3 DNA reads as TGCGCCAGCAGCCAAGCACAGGGGGCGGCAGATACGCAGTATTTT. Amino acids: CASSQAQGAADTQYF.

Many counts were recorded for this clonotype. V and J are TRBV24-1 and TRBJ1-5; 8 nucleotides align to TRBD1. CDR3 length equals 16 residues. The V segment lost 3 bases and the J segment 3 bases; nucleotides outside the gene matches: 6. From germline, CDR1 is KGHDR and CDR2 SFDVKD. CDR3 nucleotide sequence: TGTGCCACCAGTGATCCAGAGGACAGGGACAATCAGCCCCAGCATTTT. Its translation: CATSDPEDRDNQPQHF.

This clonotype was seen many times. CDR3 protein: CSARADGRVGGGRYEQYF. In nucleotides, the CDR3 is TGCAGTGCTAGAGCAGACGGGAGAGTTGGCGGCGGGCGCTACGAGCAGTACTTC. The rearrangement links TRBV20-1 to TRBJ2-7, with D possibly TRBD2 on 6 matching bases. V lost 1 base and J lost 3, with 25 bases in between. The CDR3 consists of 18 residues. Germline CDR1 is DFQATT and CDR2 is SNEGSKA (reference sequence).

This chain uses TRBV7-6 with TRBJ2-1, with TRBD2 matching 7 bases. This CDR3 region has 15 residues. With V trimmed by 5 bases and J by 5 bases, 9 bases remained unmatched. Germline CDR1 and CDR2: SGHVS and FNYEAQ. CDR3 coding DNA: TGTGCCAGCAGCCCTTCCCTCGGGGGGAACAATGAGCAGTTCTTC. This encodes CASSPSLGGNNEQFF.

The chain joins TRBV29-1 to TRBJ1-3; D is ambiguous. V dropped 1 base and J dropped 4 bases, with 14 bases sitting between them. This CDR3 comprises 15 residues. In germline, CDR1 is SQVTM, CDR2 ANQGSEA. The CDR3 region is CSVEGLAAEGNTIYF. In DNA form, the CDR3 reads TGCAGCGTTGAAGGCTTGGCAGCGGAAGGAAACACCATATATTTT.

Ten or more counts support this clonotype. This chain joins TRBV7-8 and TRBJ2-5; no firm D call. Trimming left V 5 bases short and J 3 bases short, with 16 bases between. CDR1 and CDR2 (germline): SGHVS, FQNEAQ. The CDR3 runs to 15 residues. CDR3 region: CASSPPLGRKETQYF. CDR3 DNA: TGTGCCAGCAGCCCACCCTTGGGCAGAAAAGAGACCCAGTACTTC.

This clonotype has ten or more counts. The genes are TRBV7-9 and TRBJ2-1, with 8 bases that match TRBD2. The CDR3 is 16 amino acids. Germline V gives CDR1 SEHNR, CDR2 FQNEAQ (reference sequence). With V trimmed by 2 bases and J by 5 bases, 8 bases remained unmatched. The CDR3, as DNA: TGTGCCAGCAGCTTACCAGGCGGGGGGACTCACAATGAGCAGTTCTTC. Its translation is CASSLPGGGTHNEQFF.

This clonotype was seen a few times. V usage is TRBV11-2 and J usage is TRBJ2-3; D is unresolved. V was shortened by 1 base and J by 4 bases, with 12 bases between the two germline ends. The germline V gene encodes CDR1 SGHAT and CDR2 FQNNGV. The CDR3 has 15 residues. The DNA for the CDR3 is TGTGCCAGCAGCTTAGTTGGCAGTTGGGCAGATACGCAGTATTTT. It encodes CASSLVGSWADTQYF.

This clonotype was seen ten or more times. V usage is TRBV3-1 and J usage is TRBJ2-7; D is perhaps TRBD1 (6 bases). Looked up from germline, CDR1 is LGHDT and CDR2 is YNNKEL (reference sequence). V lost 3 bases, J lost 4 bases, and 13 bases lay in between. This CDR3 has 14 amino acids. The CDR3 protein is CASSHTGSLYEQYF. CDR3 in DNA: TGTGCCAGCAGCCATACAGGGTCTCTATACGAGCAGTACTTC.

This clonotype was detected ten times or more. The J gene is TRBJ2-7, the V gene TRBV7-8; the D gene is possibly TRBD1 (5 bases). This CDR3 has 15 residues. CDR1 and CDR2 (germline): SGHVS, FQNEAQ. Trimming cost V 0 bases and J 2 bases, with 11 bases left between them. The DNA of the CDR3 is TGTGCCAGCAGCTTAGCCACAGGACACCCCTACGAGCAGTACTTC. It yields the protein CASSLATGHPYEQYF.

In this sample, this clonotype turned up many times. This chain connects TRBV28 to TRBJ2-2; D is ambiguous. Trimming stripped 7 bases from V and 0 bases from J, with 3 bases between. Germline V gives CDR1 MDHEN, CDR2 SYDVKM. This CDR3 region has 12 residues. CDR3 sequence reads: CASNPNTGELFF. CDR3 nucleotide sequence: TGTGCCAGCAATCCGAACACCGGGGAGCTGTTTTTT.

In this sample, this clonotype turned up many times. The chain employs TRBV20-1 and TRBJ1-2, with D unclear. Looked up from germline, CDR1 is DFQATT and CDR2 is SNEGSKA (reference sequence). Deletions cut 0 bases from V and 5 bases from J, with 10 bases between. CDR3 length equals 13 residues. CDR3 sequence: CSAREGRNYGYTF. Written as DNA, the CDR3 is TGCAGTGCTAGAGAAGGCAGGAATTATGGCTACACCTTC.

This clonotype was seen repeatedly, ten times or more. The J gene is TRBJ2-3, the V gene TRBV27, with D possibly TRBD2 on 6 matching bases. Germline CDR1 and CDR2: MNHEY and SMNVEV (reference sequence). This CDR3 has 15 amino acids. Trimming left V 2 bases short and J 4 bases short, with 13 bases between. The CDR3 sequence: CASSLVGGYPDTQYF. CDR3 DNA sequence: TGTGCCAGCAGTTTAGTGGGAGGTTACCCAGATACGCAGTATTTT.

This clonotype was counted ten times or more. This rearrangement joins TRBV27 to TRBJ2-7; D possibly corresponds to TRBD2 (6 bases). This CDR3 region has 12 residues. Trimming left V 5 bases short and J 6 bases short, with 11 bases between. CDR1 is MNHEY, CDR2 SMNVEV, per germline (reference sequence). This CDR3 is CASSGAGFEQYF. CDR3 nucleotide sequence: TGTGCCAGCAGTGGGGCGGGATTCGAGCAGTACTTC.